This passage covers 29 T cell receptor beta chains from one sample sequenced in a study of cytomegalovirus exposure and HLA in healthy donors. PCR amplification relied on 60 Vbeta primers (plus 13 Jbeta primers). Libraries were prepared by immunoSEQ multiplex PCR; TCRdb keeps only in-frame clonotypes and omits some of them. The table has 120,000 or so clones, 70% to 80% seen once. The sample comprised PBMCs. These receptors all stem from a woman between 50 and 59 years old in good health and CMV-seropositive.

The rearrangement links TRBV9 to TRBJ1-2; D may be TRBD1 (6 bases). The V end lost 0 bases, the J end lost 4 bases, and 7 bases lay between the germline ends. Germline CDR1 reads SGDLS; CDR2 reads YYNGEE. This CDR3 is 13 amino acids long. CDR3 residues: CASSVGDTYGYTF. Here the CDR3 DNA reads TGTGCCAGCAGCGTAGGGGACACCTATGGCTACACCTTC.

This rearrangement joins TRBV18 to TRBJ1-1; D is ambiguous. The CDR3 has 17 residues. Trimming removed 6 bases at V and 0 bases at J, with 20 bases between. Germline V CDR1 and CDR2: KGHSH, LQKENI. CDR3 loop: CASSSRLGERMNTEAFF. CDR3 DNA: TGTGCCAGCTCCTCACGTCTCGGGGAACGCATGAACACTGAAGCTTTCTTT.

Worth noting for this clone: This CDR3 is also generated by other DNA sequences in the sample. The CDR3 sequence: CASSLGGTGEETQYF. The CDR3 DNA follows: TGCGCCAGCAGCTTGGGCGGGACAGGGGAAGAGACCCAGTACTTC. This chain connects TRBV5-1 to TRBJ2-5; 10 bases map to TRBD1. The CDR3 is 15 amino acids. V was pared by 0 bases and J by 3 bases, with 2 bases of the junction left unmatched. Germline-derived CDR1 and CDR2 are SGHRS and YFSETQ. Full variable domain (rest looked up from reference TRBV5-1 and TRBJ2-5): KAGVTQTPRYLIKTRGQQVTLSCSPISGHRSVSWYQQTPGQGLQFLFEYFSETQRNKGNFPGRFSGRQFSNSRSEMNVSTLELGDSALYLCASSLGGTGEETQYFGPGTRLLVL.

This clone showed up just once. The chain recombines TRBV5-4 with TRBJ1-4; D might be TRBD1 (6 bases). Looked up from germline, CDR1 is SGHNT and CDR2 is YYREEE (reference sequence). This CDR3 comprises 14 residues. Trimming removed 2 bases at V and 7 bases at J, with 12 bases between. The DNA for the CDR3 is TGTGCCAGCAGCTTACAGGGTGGTGGTGAAAAACTGTTTTTT. Its protein product is CASSLQGGGEKLFF.

The V and J genes are TRBV7-2 and TRBJ2-3; the match to TRBD1 covers 7 bases. The CDR3 is made up of 15 amino acids. V lost 5 bases, J lost 5 bases, and 10 bases stayed unmatched. Germline V gene data show CDR1 as SGHTA and CDR2 as FQGNSA. The CDR3 region has the DNA TGTGCCAGCAGCCTCCAGGGGGTGGTACTAGATACGCAGTATTTT. As protein: CASSLQGVVLDTQYF.

V usage is TRBV7-2 and J usage is TRBJ2-1; D might be TRBD2 (7 bases). Trimming pared 0 bases from V and 7 bases from J, leaving 16 bases between. The CDR3 has 16 amino acids. Germline V gene sequence: CDR1 SGHTA, CDR2 FQGNSA. The CDR3, as DNA: TGTGCCAGCAGCTTAGCGGCGGGGGCACGGTTAAATGAGCAGTTCTTC. Translating gives CASSLAAGARLNEQFF.

V and J are TRBV10-3 and TRBJ1-1, with TRBD1 matching 7 bases. This CDR3 spans 14 amino acids. The V gene end was trimmed by 4 bases and the J gene end by 3 bases; junction bases not matched to a gene: 5. Germline CDR1 reads ENHRY; CDR2 reads SYGVKD. CDR3 in DNA: TGTGCCATCAGTGTCGACAGGGTCGACACTGAAGCTTTCTTT. Translated, it gives CAISVDRVDTEAFF.

The CDR3 loop reads CASSYSRGQPQHF. In DNA, the CDR3 is TGTGCCAGCAGTTATAGTAGGGGACAGCCCCAGCATTTT. V is TRBV27 and J is TRBJ1-5; D perhaps matches TRBD1 (5 bases). In germline, CDR1 is MNHEY, CDR2 SMNVEV (reference sequence). The CDR3 has 13 amino acids. Trimming removed 4 bases at V and 7 bases at J, with 11 bases between.

The chain joins TRBV7-9 to TRBJ2-1; 10 nucleotides align to TRBD2. Per the germline V gene, CDR1 is SEHNR and CDR2 is FQNEAQ (reference sequence). The CDR3 length is 14 residues. With 2 bases clipped from V and 13 bases from J, the junction kept 8 bases outside the gene matches. The CDR3 reads CASSLSLAGVSQFF. The CDR3 DNA reads TGTGCCAGCAGCTTAAGCCTAGCGGGAGTTAGCCAGTTCTTC.

The chain links TRBV7-3 to TRBJ1-2; D is perhaps TRBD1 (6 bases). CDR3 size: 14 residues. The V gene's germline CDR1 is SGHTA and CDR2 FQGTGA. Trimming left V 1 base short and J 4 bases short, with 10 bases between. The CDR3 DNA is TGTGCCAGCAGCTTAAACAGGGAGAGCTATGGCTACACCTTC. Translated, it gives CASSLNRESYGYTF.

V usage is TRBV4-1 and J usage is TRBJ1-2; 7 bases line up with TRBD1. The trim removed 0 bases at V and 2 bases at J, leaving 9 bases unmatched. This CDR3 is 17 amino acids long. Germline loops: CDR1 MGHRA, CDR2 YSYEKL. The CDR3 is CASSQDIEGAANYGYTF. CDR3 bases: TGCGCCAGCAGCCAAGATATCGAGGGGGCGGCGAACTATGGCTACACCTTC.

This chain joins TRBV2 and TRBJ1-1, with D possibly TRBD1 on 5 matching bases. The germline gives CDR1 SNHLY, CDR2 FYNNEI. Deletions cut 7 bases from V and 4 bases from J, with 16 bases between. CDR3 length: 14 residues. Written as DNA, the CDR3 is TGTGCCAGCATGCGGGGGACCGGCTTCACTGAAGCTTTCTTT. This encodes CASMRGTGFTEAFF.

The sample holds a few counts of this clone. The chain employs TRBV7-8 and TRBJ1-1, with 10 nucleotides matching TRBD1. Trimming at V came to 3 bases and at J to 0 bases, leaving 10 bases not matched to a gene. The CDR3 runs 18 residues. Germline CDR1 SGHVS, CDR2 FQNEAQ. CDR3 sequence (DNA): TGTGCCAGCAGCTTGACAGGGGGCGGACACCGGATGAACACTGAAGCTTTCTTT. Encoded protein: CASSLTGGGHRMNTEAFF.

A few counts support this clone. The gene calls are TRBV5-1 and TRBJ1-2, with unresolved D. The V and J ends lost 0 bases and 4 bases respectively, with 7 bases between them. CDR1 and CDR2 (germline): SGHRS, YFSETQ. The CDR3 is 13 amino acids. This chain's CDR3 is CASSLGSPYGYTF. The CDR3 DNA reads as TGCGCCAGCAGCTTGGGGAGTCCCTATGGCTACACCTTC.

V is TRBV4-3 and J is TRBJ2-3; D unresolved. V shed 4 bases and J shed 4 bases, with 18 bases lying between them. Germline V gene data show CDR1 as LGHNA and CDR2 as YSLEER. This CDR3 region has 16 residues. The CDR3 coding sequence is TGCGCCAGCAGCCCACAAGGTCAGCTAGAGGCAGATACGCAGTATTTT. It encodes CASSPQGQLEADTQYF.

In the case of this clone: A read error is likely, as this CDR3 ends without the conserved phenylalanine or tryptophan. The CDR3 spells CASYEREGSYEQYL. In nucleotides, the CDR3 is TGCGCCAGCTACGAGCGGGAGGGCTCCTACGAGCAGTACCTC. The gene calls are TRBV10-1 and TRBJ2-7, with TRBD2 matching over 10 bases. Germline lookup yields CDR1 WNHNN and CDR2 SYGVQD (reference sequence). The CDR3 totals 14 residues. V was pared by 8 bases and J by 0 bases, with 4 bases of the junction left unmatched.

The rearrangement links TRBV10-3 to TRBJ1-6; D is uncertain. The CDR3 length is 15 residues. Trimming cost V 7 bases and J 5 bases, with 15 bases left between them. Germline V CDR1 and CDR2: ENHRY, SYGVKD. The CDR3 DNA reads TGTGCCATCAAAGTGGCGGGTGTTGATAATTCACCCCTCCACTTT. Translating it yields CAIKVAGVDNSPLHF.

This chain joins TRBV5-1 and TRBJ2-1; 7 bases are shared with TRBD1. Per germline, CDR1 SGHRS and CDR2 YFSETQ. The CDR3 is 15 amino acids. V shed 7 bases and J 0 bases; nucleotides not matched to a gene: 7. CDR3: CASATGWGSYNEQFF. CDR3 coding DNA: TGCGCCAGCGCGACAGGGTGGGGCTCCTACAATGAGCAGTTCTTC.

This clone was detected a few times. V and J are TRBV12-5 and TRBJ2-2; TRBD1 agrees at 10 bases. The CDR3 contains 19 residues. Germline CDR1 is LGHNT and CDR2 is FRNRAP. The V gene end was trimmed by 6 bases and the J gene end by 0 bases; junction bases not matched to a gene: 13. DNA of the CDR3: TGTGCTAGTGGGCGTTCCCGGGACAGGGGACTTTCGAACACCGGGGAGCTGTTTTTT. Translating gives CASGRSRDRGLSNTGELFF.

The chain joins TRBV19 to TRBJ1-5, with TRBD1 matching over 7 bases. Germline values: CDR1 LNHDA, CDR2 SQIVND (reference sequence). The CDR3 loop spans 16 amino acids. V lost 4 bases to trimming and J lost 0 bases; unmatched junction nucleotides: 6. CDR3 loop: CASSKGYRGSNQPQHF. CDR3 DNA: TGTGCCAGTAGTAAGGGATACAGGGGTAGCAATCAGCCCCAGCATTTT.

For the CDR3, the DNA is TGTGCCAGCAGCTTGTGGGGGCCCTACAATGAGCAGTTCTTC. This encodes CASSLWGPYNEQFF. The chain carries TRBV7-2 and TRBJ2-1, with a tentative D call TRBD1 (6 bases). The CDR3 contains 14 residues. Trimming shortened V by 3 bases and J by 2 bases, and 8 bases separated the two germline ends. Per germline, CDR1 SGHTA and CDR2 FQGNSA.

The chain uses TRBV14 and TRBJ2-1, with 10 bases matching TRBD2. V gave up 1 base and J gave up 5 bases; unmatched junction bases: 11. The CDR3 loop spans 18 amino acids. The germline CDR1 and CDR2 sequences are SGHDN and FVKESK. The CDR3 bases are TGTGCCAGCAGCCAAGTGAGGTCTAGCGGGAGTTTAAACAATGAGCAGTTCTTC. Amino acid sequence: CASSQVRSSGSLNNEQFF. Full variable domain (outside the CDR3, taken from reference TRBV14 and TRBJ2-1): EAGVTQFPSHSVIEKGQTVTLRCDPISGHDNLYWYRRVMGKEIKFLLHFVKESKQDESGMPNNRFLAERTGGTYSTLKVQPAELEDSGVYFCASSQVRSSGSLNNEQFFGPGTRLTVL.

This chain uses TRBV5-6 with TRBJ2-7; D perhaps matches TRBD2 (7 bases). The CDR3 runs 14 residues. Trimming cost V 2 bases and J 5 bases, with 14 bases left between them. Germline V gives CDR1 SGHDT, CDR2 YYEEEE. The CDR3 nucleotides read TGTGCCAGCAGCTTCGGCCAGGGGAGGGACGAGCAGTACTTC. Amino acids: CASSFGQGRDEQYF.

V gene TRBV5-1 combines with J gene TRBJ1-2; D is undetermined. Trimming removed 0 bases from V and 1 base from J, with 13 bases in between. Germline V gives CDR1 SGHRS, CDR2 YFSETQ. This CDR3 is 16 amino acids long. The CDR3 DNA follows: TGCGCCAGCAGCTTGGCCGCTTCCGCGAATAACTATGGCTACACCTTC. Protein sequence: CASSLAASANNYGYTF.

This clone came up once. V usage is TRBV5-1 and J usage is TRBJ2-7, with D hard to call. The CDR3 extends over 13 amino acids. The V gene's germline CDR1 is SGHRS and CDR2 YFSETQ. The ends were cut back, 0 bases at V and 3 bases at J, with 7 bases in the middle. CDR3 bases: TGCGCCAGCAGCTTGGTTTCCGGCTACGAGCAGTACTTC. Its protein is CASSLVSGYEQYF.

The V and J genes are TRBV9 and TRBJ2-5, with 12 nucleotides matching TRBD2. CDR1 and CDR2 (germline): SGDLS, YYNGEE. V was clipped by 2 bases and J by 4 bases; unmatched bases: 9. CDR3 length: 17 amino acids. Here the CDR3 DNA reads TGTGCCAGCAGCGTCAAGGTAGAACTAGCGGGAGGAGAGACCCAGTACTTC. It codes for CASSVKVELAGGETQYF.

The V call is TRBV5-4, the J call TRBJ1-1, with 7 bases that match TRBD1. The CDR3 sequence is 14 residues long. With V trimmed by 0 bases and J by 1 base, 0 bases remained unmatched. Per germline, CDR1 SGHNT and CDR2 YYREEE (reference sequence). CDR3 amino acids: CASSLEGANTEAFF. CDR3 sequence (DNA): TGTGCCAGCAGCTTGGAGGGGGCGAACACTGAAGCTTTCTTT.

The V and J genes are TRBV19 and TRBJ1-3, with no clear D. Germline values: CDR1 LNHDA, CDR2 SQIVND (reference sequence). V lost 2 bases, J lost 2 bases, and 10 bases lay in between. This CDR3 spans 15 amino acids. The CDR3 reads CASSIILQAGNTIYF. The CDR3 DNA reads as TGTGCCAGTAGTATAATCCTTCAGGCTGGAAACACCATATATTTT. Based on the CDR3 plus reference TRBV19 and TRBJ1-3, the full variable domain is DGGITQSPKYLFRKEGQNVTLSCEQNLNHDAMYWYRQDPGQGLRLIYYSQIVNDFQKGDIAEGYSVSREKKESFPLTVTSAQKNPTAFYLCASSIILQAGNTIYFGEGSWLTVV.

CDR3 bases: TGCAGTGCTTCTGGGGGGTACGAGCAGTACTTC. It is translated as CSASGGYEQYF. V usage is TRBV20-1 and J usage is TRBJ2-7; a weak D match, TRBD2 (6 bases). From germline, CDR1 is DFQATT and CDR2 SNEGSKA (reference sequence). The CDR3 runs to 11 residues. V shed 5 bases and J shed 4 bases, with 9 bases lying between them.